Sequencing of this T cell receptor (beta chain) was carried out in a study of post-analysis software for immune sequencing data (dated by TCRdb to between 2014 and 2017). Turning to the overall study: Relapsing-remitting, secondary progressive and progressive-relapsing multiple sclerosis were recorded as disease courses, and subtype annotation was lacking for some patients. The multiple sclerosis patient repertoires were compared with 10 to 12 previously published healthy control repertoires from donors aged 6 to 25 years. A subset of samples was prepared in parallel using single-end sample barcoding, then pooled and co-amplified after Illumina adapter ligation. General study outcomes and caveats: Direct clustering with F measure revealed strong co-clustering of samples prepared in the same batch, which led to a batch-effect correction. Significantly lower normalized Chao1 diversity was found in multiple sclerosis patients than in controls, suggesting substantial peripheral T-cell clonal expansion. Roughly 5 TRBV segments, including TRBV5-6, TRBV5-1 and TRBV20-1, were significantly more frequent in patients than controls. The multiple sclerosis patient group was slightly younger than the control group.

Receptor amplification or capture employed PCR. TCRdb lists the instrument as Illumina HiSeq 2500. Unique molecular identifiers were incorporated into TCR beta cDNA libraries to reduce PCR and sequencing biases. Per 1 to 10 million input T cells, approximately 500,000 cDNA molecules were obtained, such that each molecule approximated one T cell. The same protocol used for the earlier healthy control dataset was applied to prepare and sequence the patient libraries. Samples belonging to the same batch were prepared together, multiplexed and sequenced on a shared HiSeq lane. From the authors' description of their analysis: Raw barcoded reads were processed with MIGEC, discarding single-read molecular identifier groups before consensus assembly and CDR3 extraction. Clonotype tables were post-analysed with VDJtools, and diversity was normalized by down-sampling all datasets to the smallest sample size. To correct batch-related cross-sample contamination, repertoire overlap clustering matched CDR3 amino acid sequences but not nucleotide sequences. The public reads were quality trimmed at Q25 with fastp and then assembled into clones with MiXCR by TCRdb, keeping productive beta chains. Entries are consolidated by CDR3 protein sequence, retaining the most common genes and DNA. The V and J calls, along with clone size, are taken from TCRdb and not from the paper's own processing. This sample has roughly 670,000 distinct CDR3 sequences in its table, and over 45% of those were observed once. Together, the top ten hold about 11% of the sample.

As concerns this clonotype: Which antigen it targets is not known. No much larger clone is present one base from it, and per-base qualities are unavailable.

To demonstrate the VDJtools post-analysis software, the study profiled TCR beta repertoires from the peripheral blood of 10 to 15 young patients with multiple sclerosis. Multiple sclerosis patients were children and adolescents aged roughly 6 to 15 years. The CDR3 contains 23 residues, cysteine and phenylalanine counted. This entry keeps only the CDR3 DNA: 69 bases, framed from base 1. After removal of 0 bases from V and 2 bases from J, the junction retains 25 bases not matched to a gene. Via the germline V gene, CDR1 is SGHDN and CDR2 FVKESK. Material for sequencing was blood. In this chain, TRBV14 is recombined with TRBJ2-7; TRBD1 fits 10 bases in the junction. This clonotype was obtained from a girl aged 2 to 9 with multiple sclerosis. Read as DNA, the sequence is TGTGCCAGCAGCCAAGATGGATGGGACAGGGGAAATCAACGGGTCTCGATCACCTACGAGCAGTACTTC. Its coded protein is CASSQDGWDRGNQRVSITYEQYF.